This T cell receptor beta chain emerged from a study of blood T cell repertoires in COVID-19. In the study overall: Sources were T cells, B-cell-depleted T cells, or PBMCs; the material itself was cDNA or gDNA.

Trimming removed 10 bases at V and 5 bases at J, with 11 bases between. This CDR3 spans 11 amino acids. In germline, CDR1 is SNHLY, CDR2 FYNNEI. As originally analysed: Amplification of reference gene primers provided the estimated nucleated cell counts. Libraries were prepared by immunoSEQ multiplex PCR; TCRdb keeps only in-frame clonotypes and omits some of them. Clone size and V and J calls were adopted from that table, with D and trimming inferred from the DNA. Of under 120,000 clones in the sample, approximately 92% were seen once. The sequenced sample was peripheral blood. The chain links TRBV2 to TRBJ2-5, with D maybe TRBD2 (6 bases). The receptor's source is a woman older than 75 with acute or convalescent COVID-19. CDR3: CATGTRETQYF. The CDR3 DNA follows: TGTGCCACCGGGACTCGTGAGACCCAGTACTTC.